The 16 T cell receptor beta chains below were found in one sample sequenced in a study of blood T cell repertoires in COVID-19. Assay: immunoSEQ multiplex PCR; the TCRdb copy retains only in-frame clones and omits some. The sample has 300,000 to 400,000 clones, over 80% seen once. The material sequenced was peripheral blood. The receptors stem from a man younger than 40 with COVID-19, enrolled during active disease.

This rearrangement joins TRBV25-1 to TRBJ2-7; 8 bases align to TRBD1. This CDR3 is 15 amino acids long. The trim removed 1 base at V and 4 bases at J, leaving 6 bases unmatched. The germline V gene has CDR1 MGHDK and CDR2 SYGVNS. The CDR3 sequence: CASSESGDRGYEQYF. The CDR3 region has the DNA TGTGCCAGCAGTGAATCGGGAGACAGGGGATACGAGCAGTACTTC.

CDR3 nucleotides: TGTGCCAGCAGCACACTCATCGGACAGGGCCAGAATCAGCCCCAGCATTTT. It encodes CASSTLIGQGQNQPQHF. The chain has TRBV5-6 and TRBJ1-5; TRBD1 aligns across 8 bases. The junction had 13 bases not matched to a gene; V was cut back by 4 bases and J by 4 bases. The germline V gene has CDR1 SGHDT and CDR2 YYEEEE. This CDR3 is built from 17 residues.

This clone was seen only a few times. The genes are TRBV25-1 and TRBJ1-2, with 8 bases fitting TRBD1. V was clipped by 8 bases and J by 5 bases; unmatched bases: 10. Germline loops: CDR1 MGHDK, CDR2 SYGVNS. The CDR3 runs to 14 residues. In DNA, the CDR3 is TGTGCCAGCCACGGACAGGGCAGATGGTATGGCTACACCTTC. Amino acid sequence: CASHGQGRWYGYTF.

CDR3: CASSLAGLKLAGLGDTQYF. The CDR3 bases are TGTGCCAGCAGCTTAGCGGGGTTGAAACTAGCGGGATTAGGAGATACGCAGTATTTT. V gene TRBV7-2 combines with J gene TRBJ2-3; 10 bases are shared with TRBD2. V lost 0 bases to trimming and J lost 5 bases; unmatched junction nucleotides: 14. Germline V CDR1 and CDR2: SGHTA, FQGNSA. The CDR3 has 19 residues.

The rearrangement links TRBV6-6 to TRBJ1-4, with D tentatively TRBD1 (5 bases). This CDR3 region has 13 residues. The germline CDR1 and CDR2 sequences are MNHNY and SVGAGI (reference sequence). V gave up 9 bases and J gave up 4 bases, with 12 bases separating them. For the CDR3, the DNA is TGTGCCAGTATACAGGATGGTAATGAAAAACTGTTTTTT. Encoded protein: CASIQDGNEKLFF.

This clone has just one count. This rearrangement joins TRBV11-2 to TRBJ2-7, with D possibly being TRBD2 (6 bases). The CDR3 has 14 residues. Trimming pared 5 bases from V and 0 bases from J, leaving 11 bases between. Germline V gene lookup returns CDR1 SGHAT and CDR2 FQNNGV. Written as DNA, the CDR3 is TGTGCCAGCAGCCCCGGGGGAAGCTCCTACGAGCAGTACTTC. Translating gives CASSPGGSSYEQYF.

The chain uses TRBV6-5 and TRBJ1-6; tentatively, D is TRBD1 (5 bases). V was clipped by 0 bases and J by 9 bases, with 15 bases between them. CDR3 length: 16 amino acids. Germline assignment: CDR1 MNHEY and CDR2 SVGAGI. The CDR3 is CASSYSNAGWGSPLHF. The CDR3 region has the DNA TGTGCCAGCAGTTACTCGAATGCAGGGTGGGGTTCACCCCTCCACTTT.

The CDR3 DNA follows: TGTGCCAGTAGTAGCGCCGGGACAGGGGGTCTCGTGCATGGCTACACCTTC. It translates to CASSSAGTGGLVHGYTF. The chain uses TRBV19 and TRBJ1-2; 11 nucleotides align to TRBD1. The CDR3 loop spans 17 amino acids. The germline CDR1 and CDR2 sequences are LNHDA and SQIVND (reference sequence). Trimming removed 4 bases from V and 6 bases from J; junction bases left unmatched: 13.

V and J are TRBV5-1 and TRBJ1-1, with D maybe TRBD1 (6 bases). Germline V gene data show CDR1 as SGHRS and CDR2 as YFSETQ. This CDR3 is built from 14 residues. Trimming took 3 bases from V and 1 from J, leaving 10 bases between them. CDR3 in amino acids: CASSSGTKNTEAFF. CDR3 coding DNA: TGCGCCAGCAGCTCCGGGACAAAGAACACTGAAGCTTTCTTT.

This chain joins TRBV25-1 and TRBJ1-2, with D possibly matching TRBD1 (6 bases). V was clipped by 0 bases and J by 2 bases, with 10 bases between them. CDR1 is MGHDK, CDR2 SYGVNS, per germline. The CDR3 is 15 residues long. The CDR3 region has the DNA TGTGCCAGCAGTGAATATTGGGGGGGCAACTATGGCTACACCTTC. It encodes CASSEYWGGNYGYTF.

The genes are TRBV27 and TRBJ2-2, with TRBD2 identical over 9 bases. After removal of 3 bases from V and 4 bases from J, the junction contained 3 bases not matched to a gene. In germline, CDR1 is MNHEY, CDR2 SMNVEV (reference sequence). The CDR3 covers 15 residues. The CDR3 here is CASSFELAGTGELFF. CDR3 nucleotide sequence: TGTGCCAGCAGTTTCGAACTAGCGGGCACCGGGGAGCTGTTTTTT.

The rearrangement uses TRBV28 and TRBJ2-7, with D tentatively TRBD2 (5 bases). Germline assignment: CDR1 MDHEN and CDR2 SYDVKM. CDR3 length equals 14 residues. The V and J ends lost 6 bases and 3 bases respectively, with 15 bases between them. CDR3 residues: CASSPAASIYEQYF. The CDR3 nucleotides are TGTGCCAGCAGCCCCGCAGCTAGCATCTACGAGCAGTACTTC.

Here the CDR3 DNA reads TGCGCCAGCAGTCAATGCAGGGGAAGGACAGGGCCATCTGGAGAGACCCAGTACTTC. Residues: CASSQCRGRTGPSGETQYF. The V and J genes are TRBV23-1 and TRBJ2-5; 8 positions match TRBD1. TRBV23-1 belongs to the ORF category, with a function that is uncertain. After removal of 1 base from V and 4 bases from J, the junction contained 17 bases not matched to a gene. The length of the CDR3 is 19 residues.

The chain carries TRBV6-6 and TRBJ2-5; no reliable D call. Trimming removed 5 bases from V and 1 base from J, with 8 bases in between. CDR3 length: 13 residues. The germline gives CDR1 MNHNY, CDR2 SVGAGI (reference sequence). This CDR3 reads CASSTVFQETQYF. The CDR3 DNA follows: TGTGCCAGCAGTACAGTCTTCCAAGAGACCCAGTACTTC.

In DNA, the CDR3 is TGTGCCACCAGTGAGGGGAGGACAGGGGCGCCTGAAGCTTTCTTT. It translates to CATSEGRTGAPEAFF. The chain links TRBV24-1 to TRBJ1-1; the match to TRBD1 covers 9 bases. The CDR3 extends over 15 amino acids. The V and J ends lost 4 bases and 6 bases, in that order; junction bases with no gene match: 8. Looked up from germline, CDR1 is KGHDR and CDR2 is SFDVKD.

The V call is TRBV12-3 or TRBV12-4, the J call TRBJ1-2; TRBD1 is a possible D gene (5 bases). Trimming cost V 5 bases and J 8 bases, with 15 bases left between them. The CDR3 has 13 amino acids. The chain's CDR3 is CASSLGTGGGYTF. CDR3 DNA sequence: TGTGCCAGCAGTCTCGGGACGGGGGGAGGCTACACCTTC.